This T cell receptor beta chain derives from a study of cytomegalovirus exposure and HLA in healthy donors. The CDR3 runs to 14 residues. Germline V gene data show CDR1 as SGHAT and CDR2 as FQNNGV. J gave up 4 bases and V 8 bases, and 4 bases lay outside the gene matches. Study observations and caveats: The later analysis indicated that the majority of CMV-associated TCR beta chains appeared HLA-restricted. It was reported that the classifier diagnosed cytomegalovirus status with high specificity and sensitivity in both the original and validation cohorts. There were reportedly fewer N-insertions in an Asian-associated ancestry cluster than the roughly 700-donor mean, in a later analysis.

With 60 Vbeta and 13 Jbeta primers, the PCR was carried out. Original processing methods: In a later analysis, the count reached 80 million or so unique TCR beta chains, with about 12 million shared. Repertoires were generated with immunoSEQ multiplex PCR, while TCRdb's copy carries only in-frame clones and drops some. V, J and clone size are those of that table, while D and trimming were read from the DNA. The table records roughly 200,000 clones, under 85% of them present only once. To note about this clone: What it binds is unknown.

The V gene is TRBV11-2, the J gene TRBJ2-1; 11 bases line up with TRBD2. The sequence was collected from a male donor in good health and CMV-seronegative. The specimen sequenced was PBMCs. The DNA of the CDR3 is TGTGCCAGCCCCGGGACTAGCGGATACAATGAGCAGTTCTTC. It encodes CASPGTSGYNEQFF. The variable domain in full, with the rest retrieved from reference TRBV11-2 and TRBJ2-1, is EAGVAQSPRYKIIEKRQSVAFWCNPISGHATLYWYQQILGQGPKLLIQFQNNGVVDDSQLPKDRFSAERLKGVDSTLKIQPAKLEDSAVYLCASPGTSGYNEQFFGPGTRLTVL.